One sample yielded the 2 T cell receptor beta chains listed below, sequenced in a study of cytomegalovirus exposure and HLA in healthy donors. The PCR used 60 Vbeta and 13 Jbeta primers. Profiling relied on immunoSEQ multiplex PCR, and the TCRdb table lists in-frame clones only, not all of them. The data show 130,000 to 150,000 clones, 80% seen once. Sequences were obtained from PBMCs. Receptors originate from a man younger than 40 in good health and CMV-seronegative.

V is TRBV29-1 and J is TRBJ1-1, with D uncertain. V lost 5 bases, J lost 0 bases, and 13 bases lay in between. The CDR3 loop spans 14 amino acids. CDR1 SQVTM and CDR2 ANQGSEA come from the germline V gene. CDR3 in amino acids: CSVRQVLMNTEAFF. In DNA form, the CDR3 reads TGCAGCGTTAGGCAGGTTCTCATGAACACTGAAGCTTTCTTT.

V is TRBV7-8 and J is TRBJ1-5; 9 bases match TRBD1. Losses at the gene ends were 2 bases for V and 6 bases for J; bases not matched to a gene: 8. In germline, CDR1 is SGHVS, CDR2 FQNEAQ. The CDR3 covers 16 residues. CDR3 protein: CASSLSSKDRGQPQHF. CDR3 nucleotides: TGTGCCAGCAGCTTAAGCTCTAAGGACAGGGGTCAGCCCCAGCATTTT.